These 32 T cell receptor beta chains share one sample of origin, sequenced in a study of OX40 agonist ivuxolimab in advanced cancers. Some clones are missing from TCRdb's copy, which holds only in-frame ones; the method was immunoSEQ multiplex PCR. The sample carries about 51,000 clones, more than 65% recorded once. The sequences come from CD4+ or CD8+ T cells sorted from blood, collected in a trial of the OX40 agonist ivuxolimab. These receptors all stem from an adult with an advanced solid tumor such as melanoma, head and neck, liver or kidney cancer.

This clone came up once. The chain recombines TRBV28 with TRBJ2-5; D may be TRBD2 (8 bases). CDR1 and CDR2 from the germline V gene are MDHEN and SYDVKM. The CDR3 runs 18 residues. Trimming left V 6 bases short and J 3 bases short, with 26 bases between. The CDR3 coding sequence is TGTGCCAGCAGGCCGGGGGGGACAGTCCCTGATAGGGAAGAGACCCAGTACTTC. It encodes CASRPGGTVPDREETQYF.

The chain employs TRBV6-6 and TRBJ2-5, with TRBD2 matching 9 bases. The germline CDR1 and CDR2 sequences are MNHNY and SVGAGI (reference sequence). Trimming at V came to 4 bases and at J to 5 bases, leaving 11 bases not matched to a gene. There are 16 residues in the CDR3. CDR3 nucleotides: TGTGCCAGCAGTTCCGGCCTAGCGGGGTTGGCGGAGACCCAGTACTTC. Translating it yields CASSSGLAGLAETQYF.

The chain uses TRBV7-9 and TRBJ2-2; D call uncertain. Germline values: CDR1 SEHNR, CDR2 FQNEAQ (reference sequence). This CDR3 contains 14 residues. Trimming took off 3 bases at V and 5 bases at J, with 10 bases between the two ends. The CDR3 is CASSFVGFTGELFF. Written as DNA, the CDR3 is TGTGCCAGCAGCTTCGTAGGATTTACCGGGGAGCTGTTTTTT.

V is TRBV5-1 and J is TRBJ1-2; D remains ambiguous. The germline V and J ends were trimmed by 0 bases and 8 bases, with 11 bases remaining between them. CDR1 and CDR2 (germline): SGHRS, YFSETQ. The CDR3 loop spans 13 amino acids. DNA of the CDR3: TGCGCCAGCAGCTTGGGCAGCCGTGAAGGCTACACCTTC. Protein sequence: CASSLGSREGYTF. Using reference TRBV5-1 and TRBJ1-2 for the parts outside the CDR3, the full variable domain is KAGVTQTPRYLIKTRGQQVTLSCSPISGHRSVSWYQQTPGQGLQFLFEYFSETQRNKGNFPGRFSGRQFSNSRSEMNVSTLELGDSALYLCASSLGSREGYTFGSGTRLTVV.

The chain combines TRBV6-1 with TRBJ1-1; no clear D. CDR1 and CDR2 (germline): MNHNS, SASEGT. The CDR3 has 15 residues. The germline V and J ends were trimmed by 6 bases and 4 bases, with 18 bases remaining between them. CDR3 in DNA: TGTGCCAGCAGGAATGGGAATTCGGATAGCACTGAAGCTTTCTTT. Amino acid sequence: CASRNGNSDSTEAFF.

This chain connects TRBV7-3 to TRBJ2-2, with D possibly being TRBD1 (6 bases). Trimming removed 5 bases at V and 1 base at J, with 14 bases between. Germline V gene sequence: CDR1 SGHTA, CDR2 FQGTGA. The CDR3 has 16 residues. CDR3 bases: TGTGCCAGCAGCCCCATGAGCAGGGGGAACACCGGGGAGCTGTTTTTT. This gives the protein CASSPMSRGNTGELFF.

This chain joins TRBV5-1 and TRBJ1-1; the D gene is possibly TRBD1 (5 bases). The CDR3 consists of 12 residues. Germline CDR1 SGHRS, CDR2 YFSETQ. Trimming removed 3 bases at V and 8 bases at J, with 11 bases between. CDR3 amino acids: CASSYARGEAFF. In nucleotides, the CDR3 is TGCGCCAGCAGCTATGCCCGGGGGGAAGCTTTCTTT.

The rearrangement joins TRBV10-3 to TRBJ2-1, with D perhaps TRBD1 (5 bases). Trimming cost V 10 bases and J 5 bases, with 9 bases left between them. Germline CDR1 is ENHRY and CDR2 is SYGVKD. The CDR3 runs to 11 residues. Here the CDR3 reads CATQGNNEQFF. The DNA of the CDR3 is TGTGCCACCCAGGGTAACAATGAGCAGTTCTTC.

CDR3 sequence: CASSQDPRQSPNYGYTF. The CDR3 nucleotides read TGTGCCAGCAGCCAAGATCCCCGGCAGAGCCCTAACTATGGCTACACCTTC. The V call is TRBV5-8, the J call TRBJ1-2; D is unresolved. Trimming took 4 bases from V and 0 from J, leaving 19 bases between them. CDR3 length: 17 residues. Germline CDR1 and CDR2: SGHTS and YDEGEE. Combining the CDR3 with reference TRBV5-8 and TRBJ1-2 gives the whole variable domain EAGVTQSPTHLIKTRGQQATLRCSPISGHTSVYWYQQALGLGLQFLLWYDEGEERNRGNFPPRFSGRQFPNYSSELNVNALELEDSALYLCASSQDPRQSPNYGYTFGSGTRLTVV.

This chain uses TRBV14 with TRBJ2-3; perhaps TRBD2 as D (5 bases). The germline V gene encodes CDR1 SGHDN and CDR2 FVKESK. V lost 0 bases and J 4 bases, leaving 11 bases between the germline ends. The CDR3 runs to 15 residues. The CDR3 here is CASSQEGPGADTQYF. The CDR3, as DNA: TGTGCCAGCAGCCAAGAGGGTCCCGGGGCAGATACGCAGTATTTT.

The V gene is TRBV10-3, the J gene TRBJ2-5; TRBD2 is a possible D gene (6 bases). Germline assignment: CDR1 ENHRY and CDR2 SYGVKD. V was pared by 8 bases and J by 2 bases, with 12 bases between. The CDR3 contains 13 residues. In DNA form, the CDR3 reads TGTGCCATCGGGGGTGCGGGGCAAGAGACCCAGTACTTC. Translation gives CAIGGAGQETQYF.

The chain employs TRBV7-8 and TRBJ2-7, with 9 bases aligning to TRBD2. The CDR3 loop spans 16 amino acids. Unmatched junction bases numbered 10, after V lost 2 bases and J lost 5 bases. The germline gives CDR1 SGHVS, CDR2 FQNEAQ. As DNA, the CDR3 is TGTGCCAGCAGCTTAATTTCCAGCGGGGGGAGGCACGAGCAGTACTTC. Its protein is CASSLISSGGRHEQYF.

This clone was seen a single time. This chain links TRBV4-3 with TRBJ2-5; D is perhaps TRBD1 or TRBD2 (5 bases each). Trimming took off 0 bases at V and 7 bases at J, with 12 bases between the two ends. Germline assignment: CDR1 LGHNA and CDR2 YSLEER. CDR3 length equals 14 residues. The CDR3 loop is CASSQEEGQGTQYF. Written as DNA, the CDR3 is TGCGCCAGCAGCCAAGAAGAGGGGCAGGGGACCCAGTACTTC.

The V and J genes are TRBV7-9 and TRBJ1-5; TRBD1 aligns across 7 bases. Per the germline V gene, CDR1 is SEHNR and CDR2 is FQNEAQ (reference sequence). The ends lost 4 bases at V and 1 base at J; junction bases unmatched: 1. The CDR3 spans 14 residues. The CDR3 reads CASSSDRSNQPQHF. In nucleotides, the CDR3 is TGTGCCAGCAGCTCGGACAGGAGCAATCAGCCCCAGCATTTT.

This clone was detected a few times. This chain uses TRBV7-9 with TRBJ1-1, with D perhaps TRBD1 (5 bases). The ends were cut back, 5 bases at V and 4 bases at J, with 11 bases in the middle. Looked up from germline, CDR1 is SEHNR and CDR2 is FQNEAQ (reference sequence). This CDR3 has 13 amino acids. CDR3 amino acids: CASSAWGVTEAFF. The CDR3, as DNA: TGTGCCAGCAGCGCTTGGGGGGTCACTGAAGCTTTCTTT.

This sequence joins TRBV5-5 and TRBJ2-7; D is uncertain. This CDR3 has 13 residues. Looked up from germline, CDR1 is SGHKS and CDR2 is YYEKEE (reference sequence). V lost 9 bases and J lost 6, with 19 bases in between. CDR3 DNA sequence: TGTGCCACCAAATGGGCCACGACCACCGAGCAGTACTTC. Protein sequence: CATKWATTTEQYF.

The chain has TRBV7-2 and TRBJ2-5; possible D gene TRBD2, 5 bases. Trimming removed 5 bases at V and 2 bases at J, with 12 bases between. The length of the CDR3 is 14 residues. Germline CDR1 and CDR2: SGHTA and FQGNSA. The CDR3: CASSPTRIQETQYF. The CDR3 DNA reads as TGTGCCAGCAGCCCCACTAGGATTCAAGAGACCCAGTACTTC. Complete variable domain (other parts from reference TRBV7-2 and TRBJ2-5): GAGVSQSPSNKVTEKGKDVELRCDPISGHTALYWYRQSLGQGLEFLIYFQGNSAPDKSGLPSDRFSAERTGGSVSTLTIQRTQQEDSAVYLCASSPTRIQETQYFGPGTRLLVL.

The count of this clone is one. The chain is built from TRBV18 and TRBJ1-2; D perhaps matches TRBD1 (5 bases). The ends were cut back, 6 bases at V and 3 bases at J, with 17 bases in the middle. Germline CDR1 reads KGHSH; CDR2 reads LQKENI. The CDR3 runs to 15 residues. The CDR3 region is CASSQGGSSDYGYTF. CDR3 bases: TGTGCCAGCTCCCAGGGCGGCAGCTCCGACTATGGCTACACCTTC.

The chain joins TRBV25-1 to TRBJ2-7; D might be TRBD1 or TRBD2, each matching 6 bases. The CDR3 loop spans 16 amino acids. Germline V gene sequence: CDR1 MGHDK, CDR2 SYGVNS. Trimming shortened V by 4 bases and J by 0 bases, and 16 bases separated the two germline ends. CDR3 DNA: TGTGCCAGCAGTGGATCGGGCAGGGGAGGCTCCTACGAGCAGTACTTC. Encoded protein: CASSGSGRGGSYEQYF.

The genes are TRBV7-9 and TRBJ2-5, with D perhaps TRBD2 (6 bases). V lost 5 bases and J 7 bases, leaving 11 bases between the germline ends. The length of the CDR3 is 12 residues. Per germline, CDR1 SEHNR and CDR2 FQNEAQ (reference sequence). The CDR3 bases are TGTGCCAGCAGCCCCCTGGGGGGGACCCAGTACTTC. Protein product: CASSPLGGTQYF.

V usage is TRBV27 and J usage is TRBJ1-1, with TRBD1 as a possible D gene (6 bases). The V and J ends lost 4 bases and 4 bases respectively, with 10 bases between them. Per germline, CDR1 MNHEY and CDR2 SMNVEV (reference sequence). This CDR3 contains 13 residues. The CDR3 sequence: CASSYRVGTEAFF. The CDR3 bases are TGTGCCAGCAGTTACAGGGTGGGCACTGAAGCTTTCTTT.

This chain links TRBV5-4 with TRBJ1-4; perhaps TRBD1 as D (5 bases). This CDR3 contains 15 residues. Germline assignment: CDR1 SGHNT and CDR2 YYREEE (reference sequence). The V end lost 1 base, the J end lost 5 bases, and 12 bases lay between the germline ends. The CDR3 region has the DNA TGTGCCAGCAGCTTGAGCGGGACGGGAAATGAAAAACTGTTTTTT. It is translated as CASSLSGTGNEKLFF.

V is TRBV7-8 and J is TRBJ2-1, with TRBD2 matching 11 bases. CDR1 and CDR2 (germline): SGHVS, FQNEAQ. This CDR3 contains 18 residues. Trimming removed 4 bases from V and 8 bases from J; junction bases left unmatched: 16. CDR3 in amino acids: CASSSPDDTSGGVHEQFF. Written as DNA, the CDR3 is TGTGCCAGCAGCTCCCCGGACGACACTAGCGGGGGTGTGCATGAGCAGTTCTTC.

This chain links TRBV7-2 with TRBJ2-7; TRBD2 matches at 9 bases. CDR1 is SGHTA and CDR2 is FQGNSA in the germline V gene. This CDR3 is 17 amino acids long. With 1 base clipped from V and 6 bases from J, the junction kept 13 bases outside the gene matches. CDR3 bases: TGTGCCAGCAGCTTAGGCCGACAGCCGGGACTAGCAGGCGAGCAGTACTTC. Translated: CASSLGRQPGLAGEQYF.

This clone was counted a single time. This rearrangement joins TRBV18 to TRBJ2-3, with 12 bases lining up with TRBD2. Germline V gene data show CDR1 as KGHSH and CDR2 as LQKENI. J gave up 2 bases and V 3 bases, and 9 bases lay outside the gene matches. This CDR3 has 18 residues. CDR3 protein: CASSPSLAGGPPTDTQYF. The CDR3 DNA is TGTGCCAGCTCACCTTCCCTAGCGGGGGGGCCGCCCACAGATACGCAGTATTTT.

The V call is TRBV6-6, the J call TRBJ1-2; D gene ambiguous. In germline, CDR1 is MNHNY, CDR2 SVGAGI (reference sequence). This CDR3 region has 13 residues. V lost 2 bases, J lost 3 bases, and 7 bases lay in between. CDR3 in DNA: TGTGCCAGCAGTTACCAATCGTACTATGGCTACACCTTC. Amino acids: CASSYQSYYGYTF.

J is TRBJ2-3 and V is TRBV4-1; 9 positions match TRBD1. The length of the CDR3 is 15 residues. The junction had 9 bases not matched to a gene; V was cut back by 4 bases and J by 7 bases. Germline V CDR1 and CDR2: MGHRA, YSYEKL. As DNA, the CDR3 is TGCGCCAGCAGCCTGGTCCCGGGACAGGGATATACGCAGTATTTT. Its translation: CASSLVPGQGYTQYF.

The chain joins TRBV9 to TRBJ1-2, with 8 bases aligning to TRBD1. Trimming removed 3 bases from V and 4 bases from J; junction bases left unmatched: 8. The CDR3 has 15 amino acids. The germline V gene has CDR1 SGDLS and CDR2 YYNGEE. CDR3 DNA: TGTGCCAGCAGCGCGGACAGGGTTTCAGGCTATGGCTACACCTTC. Translating it yields CASSADRVSGYGYTF. The full variable domain, rest sourced from reference TRBV9 and TRBJ1-2, is DSGVTQTPKHLITATGQRVTLRCSPRSGDLSVYWYQQSLDQGLQFLIQYYNGEERAKGNILERFSAQQFPDLHSELNLSSLELGDSALYFCASSADRVSGYGYTFGSGTRLTVV.

V and J are TRBV7-9 and TRBJ2-1; tentative D call: TRBD1 (5 bases). The CDR3 sequence is 11 residues long. With 8 bases removed from V and 12 bases from J, the gap between germline ends came to 14 bases. Germline loops: CDR1 SEHNR, CDR2 FQNEAQ (reference sequence). CDR3 in amino acids: CASALGDGQFF. In DNA form, the CDR3 reads TGTGCCAGCGCTCTAGGGGATGGGCAGTTCTTC.

The CDR3 is CASSIQGRYNEQFF. CDR3 bases: TGTGCCAGCTCAATACAGGGACGGTACAATGAGCAGTTCTTC. The chain uses TRBV27 and TRBJ2-1, with D perhaps matching TRBD1 (6 bases). The CDR3 runs 14 residues. V lost 8 bases and J lost 4, with 15 bases in between. The germline V gene encodes CDR1 MNHEY and CDR2 SMNVEV (reference sequence).

The J gene is TRBJ1-1, the V gene TRBV4-2, with 7 nucleotides matching TRBD1. Germline loops: CDR1 LGHNA, CDR2 YNFKEQ. Trimming at V came to 2 bases and at J to 3 bases, leaving 3 bases not matched to a gene. This CDR3 contains 14 residues. The CDR3 DNA reads as TGTGCCAGCAGCCAACGCACAGGGGACACTGAAGCTTTCTTT. Translation gives CASSQRTGDTEAFF.

The chain is built from TRBV7-2 and TRBJ1-5, with D unclear. This CDR3 region has 14 residues. Trimming took off 5 bases at V and 5 bases at J, with 13 bases between the two ends. The V gene's germline CDR1 is SGHTA and CDR2 FQGNSA. CDR3 bases: TGTGCCAGCAGCCCGCTCGGGGTCGATCAGCCCCAGCATTTT. Encoded protein: CASSPLGVDQPQHF.